Each of the 30 T cell receptor beta chains below was sequenced from the same sample in a study of blood T cell repertoires in COVID-19. TCRdb's table, derived via immunoSEQ multiplex PCR, lists solely in-frame clones and lacks some. This sample has more than 85,000 clones, with around four fifths found just once. Sample: peripheral blood. The receptors originated from a man between 65 and 85 years old with acute or convalescent COVID-19.

The J gene is TRBJ2-5, the V gene TRBV11-2, with 9 bases identical to TRBD2. Germline V gene sequence: CDR1 SGHAT, CDR2 FQNNGV. Losses at the gene ends were 7 bases for V and 7 bases for J; bases not matched to a gene: 13. CDR3 size: 15 residues. The CDR3 is CASTPSGTRRGTQYF. CDR3 in DNA: TGTGCCAGCACCCCTAGCGGGACCCGGAGAGGGACCCAGTACTTC. The complete variable domain, with remaining parts taken from reference TRBV11-2 and TRBJ2-5, reads EAGVAQSPRYKIIEKRQSVAFWCNPISGHATLYWYQQILGQGPKLLIQFQNNGVVDDSQLPKDRFSAERLKGVDSTLKIQPAKLEDSAVYLCASTPSGTRRGTQYFGPGTRLLVL.

The V and J genes are TRBV7-2 and TRBJ2-7; the match to TRBD1 covers 10 bases. The germline V gene encodes CDR1 SGHTA and CDR2 FQGNSA. Losses at the gene ends were 5 bases for V and 3 bases for J; bases not matched to a gene: 4. The CDR3 length is 14 residues. The CDR3: CASSTWDRGYEQYF. The CDR3, as DNA: TGTGCCAGCAGCACCTGGGACAGGGGCTACGAGCAGTACTTC.

This clone was picked up one time. The V call is TRBV9, the J call TRBJ2-2; TRBD1 matches 10 bases. CDR3 size: 15 residues. Trimming cost V 0 bases and J 4 bases; bases outside gene matches: 0. CDR1 is SGDLS, CDR2 YYNGEE, per germline. The CDR3 reads CASSVGTGGTGELFF. The DNA for the CDR3 is TGTGCCAGCAGCGTAGGGACAGGGGGCACCGGGGAGCTGTTTTTT.

This clone was counted once. The chain is built from TRBV29-1 and TRBJ1-1; maybe TRBD1 (5 bases). The CDR3 runs 14 residues. V dropped 3 bases and J dropped 0 bases, with 11 bases sitting between them. Looked up from germline, CDR1 is SQVTM and CDR2 is ANQGSEA. CDR3 sequence: CSVDQGTLNTEAFF. In DNA, the CDR3 is TGCAGCGTTGACCAGGGAACATTGAACACTGAAGCTTTCTTT. Drawing the rest from reference TRBV29-1 and TRBJ1-1, the complete variable domain is SAVISQKPSRDICQRGTSLTIQCQVDSQVTMMFWYRQQPGQSLTLIATANQGSEATYESGFVIDKFPISRPNLTFSTLTVSNMSPEDSSIYLCSVDQGTLNTEAFFGQGTRLTVV.

V is TRBV6-5 and J is TRBJ2-7; a possible D gene is TRBD1 (6 bases). Between the trimmed V and J ends, which lost 5 bases and 6 bases, there was a span of 11 bases. Germline CDR1 is MNHEY and CDR2 is SVGAGI. This CDR3 contains 12 residues. The CDR3 DNA follows: TGTGCCAGCAGTACAGGGAACATCGAGCAGTACTTC. The encoded protein is CASSTGNIEQYF.

The chain employs TRBV6-4 and TRBJ1-5; 9 bases are shared with TRBD1. This CDR3 is 16 amino acids long. In germline, CDR1 is MRHNA, CDR2 SNTAGT. J lost 1 base, V lost 4 bases, and 5 bases had no gene match. The CDR3 here is CASSGGQGESNQPQHF. The CDR3 nucleotides are TGTGCCAGCAGTGGGGGACAGGGCGAAAGCAATCAGCCCCAGCATTTT.

The chain couples TRBV7-9 to TRBJ1-6; D is perhaps TRBD1 (5 bases). CDR3 length: 15 amino acids. Trimming cost V 1 base and J 13 bases, with 17 bases left between them. Germline CDR1 reads SEHNR; CDR2 reads FQNEAQ (reference sequence). DNA of the CDR3: TGTGCCAGCAGCTTAGAGGAGGGGCTGAGATTCCCCCTCCACTTT. This encodes CASSLEEGLRFPLHF.

This chain uses TRBV7-2 with TRBJ1-2; 12 bases map to TRBD1. This CDR3 contains 16 residues. V trimming: 1 base; J trimming: 4 bases; junction bases outside the gene matches: 4. Germline V CDR1 and CDR2: SGHTA, FQGNSA. In nucleotides, the CDR3 is TGTGCCAGCAGCTTAGGGGGACAGGGGGCGCGCTATGGCTACACCTTC. Its protein is CASSLGGQGARYGYTF.

The chain joins TRBV14 to TRBJ1-3; D possibly corresponds to TRBD1 (6 bases). V was shortened by 4 bases and J by 8 bases, with 21 bases between the two germline ends. Germline CDR1 is SGHDN and CDR2 is FVKESK. The CDR3 spans 16 residues. In DNA, the CDR3 is TGTGCCAGCAGCCCGGCAAGGGGGAATGTGGTGGACACCATATATTTT. Translation gives CASSPARGNVVDTIYF.

This clone was observed once. For the CDR3, the DNA is TGTGCCAGCAGTGGTAGGAGACAGGGGGTCGACGAGCAGTACTTC. Residues: CASSGRRQGVDEQYF. The V call is TRBV2, the J call TRBJ2-7, with 9 bases aligning to TRBD1. The CDR3 contains 15 residues. CDR1 and CDR2 (germline): SNHLY, FYNNEI. The J segment lost 5 bases and the V segment lost 4 bases, leaving 9 bases of the junction unmatched.

The CDR3, as DNA: TGTGCCAGCAGCCAAGGAGCCTTCGGGAGAGCTAATGAAAAACTGTTTTTT. It translates to CASSQGAFGRANEKLFF. The chain has TRBV14 and TRBJ1-4; no reliable D call. Deletions cut 1 base from V and 3 bases from J, with 15 bases between. There are 17 residues in the CDR3. Germline loops: CDR1 SGHDN, CDR2 FVKESK. Full variable domain (outside the CDR3, taken from reference TRBV14 and TRBJ1-4): EAGVTQFPSHSVIEKGQTVTLRCDPISGHDNLYWYRRVMGKEIKFLLHFVKESKQDESGMPNNRFLAERTGGTYSTLKVQPAELEDSGVYFCASSQGAFGRANEKLFFGSGTQLSVL.

DNA of the CDR3: TGTGCCAGCAGTCGGAGGAGATCTAGCACAGATACGCAGTATTTT. This encodes CASSRRRSSTDTQYF. The chain joins TRBV27 to TRBJ2-3, with D maybe TRBD2 (5 bases). Germline V gene data show CDR1 as MNHEY and CDR2 as SMNVEV (reference sequence). The V gene lost 5 bases and the J gene lost 0 bases, with 12 bases spanning the gap. This CDR3 comprises 15 residues.

The rearrangement uses TRBV18 and TRBJ2-3, with TRBD2 matching over 8 bases. The CDR3 contains 17 residues. Germline lookup yields CDR1 KGHSH and CDR2 LQKENI. The junction had 13 bases not matched to a gene; V was cut back by 6 bases and J by 2 bases. CDR3 protein: CASSPYRLAGITDTQYF. For the CDR3, the DNA is TGTGCCAGCTCTCCTTACCGATTAGCGGGGATCACAGATACGCAGTATTTT.

The chain recombines TRBV19 with TRBJ2-1; 11 bases match TRBD2. Trimming cost V 1 base and J 9 bases; bases outside gene matches: 2. There are 14 residues in the CDR3. The germline V gene encodes CDR1 LNHDA and CDR2 SQIVND (reference sequence). Here the CDR3 reads CASSIGLAGGEQFF. The CDR3 region has the DNA TGTGCCAGTAGTATAGGGCTAGCGGGGGGTGAGCAGTTCTTC.

CDR3 in amino acids: CASRGAEVGNTIYF. CDR3 DNA sequence: TGTGCCAGCAGGGGGGCTGAAGTTGGAAACACCATATATTTT. V usage is TRBV28 and J usage is TRBJ1-3; the D gene is possibly TRBD1 (6 bases). V dropped 6 bases and J dropped 3 bases, with 12 bases sitting between them. There are 14 residues in the CDR3. Germline V gives CDR1 MDHEN, CDR2 SYDVKM.

The rearrangement uses TRBV6-1 and TRBJ1-3, with no clear D. The CDR3 is 15 residues long. CDR1 is MNHNS and CDR2 is SASEGT in the germline V gene. With 0 bases removed from V and 2 bases from J, the gap between germline ends came to 8 bases. The CDR3 sequence is CASSEALQPGNTIYF. The CDR3 bases are TGTGCCAGCAGTGAAGCGCTACAGCCTGGAAACACCATATATTTT.

The chain uses TRBV11-2 and TRBJ2-1; TRBD2 agrees at 12 bases. CDR1 and CDR2 from the germline V gene are SGHAT and FQNNGV. V lost 0 bases and J lost 12; bases outside the gene matches: 3. The CDR3 has 14 residues. The CDR3 nucleotides read TGTGCCAGCAGCTTAGAACTAGCGGGAGGTAGGCAGTTCTTC. As protein: CASSLELAGGRQFF. Full variable domain (remainder filled in from reference TRBV11-2 and TRBJ2-1): EAGVAQSPRYKIIEKRQSVAFWCNPISGHATLYWYQQILGQGPKLLIQFQNNGVVDDSQLPKDRFSAERLKGVDSTLKIQPAKLEDSAVYLCASSLELAGGRQFFGPGTRLTVL.

Turning to this clone: At one of its ends the junction is not consistent with the germline gene, which may arise from a read error. The chain recombines TRBV10-3 with TRBJ2-7; 8 bases are a match to TRBD2. Germline lookup yields CDR1 ENHRY and CDR2 SYGVKD. The CDR3 length is 12 residues. CDR3 in DNA: TGTGCCATCAGTGAGTCCTTAGCGGGAACGGACTTC. This codes for CAISESLAGTDF.

The CDR3 spells CASSPRTGSNTGELFF. CDR3 bases: TGTGCCAGCAGCCCGCGGACAGGATCGAACACCGGGGAGCTGTTTTTT. The gene calls are TRBV9 and TRBJ2-2, with TRBD1 matching 7 bases. CDR3 size: 16 residues. J was trimmed by 0 bases and V by 4 bases; bases with no gene match: 6. Germline-derived CDR1 and CDR2 are SGDLS and YYNGEE.

The J gene is TRBJ2-2, the V gene TRBV6-6; 8 nucleotides agree with TRBD1. The germline V gene has CDR1 MNHNY and CDR2 SVGAGI (reference sequence). This CDR3 is built from 13 residues. V shed 6 bases and J 6 bases; nucleotides not matched to a gene: 3. CDR3 nucleotides: TGTGCCAGCAGGAACAGGGGGGCCGGGGAGCTGTTTTTT. Its protein is CASRNRGAGELFF.

J is TRBJ1-2 and V is TRBV6-2 or TRBV6-3; D uncertain. The CDR3 spans 14 residues. Germline CDR1 is MNHEY and CDR2 is SVGEGT. V lost 4 bases and J 7 bases, leaving 16 bases between the germline ends. This CDR3 reads CASSFYVPPGGYTF. The CDR3 region has the DNA TGTGCCAGCAGTTTTTACGTCCCACCCGGTGGCTACACCTTC.

The chain uses TRBV29-1 and TRBJ1-1; 7 positions agree with TRBD1. The germline CDR1 and CDR2 sequences are SQVTM and ANQGSEA. After removal of 5 bases from V and 1 base from J, the junction contained 1 base not matched to a gene. The CDR3 length is 12 residues. Written as DNA, the CDR3 is TGCAGCGTTTGGGACAGGAACACTGAAGCTTTCTTT. It yields the protein CSVWDRNTEAFF. The whole variable domain, remainder taken from reference TRBV29-1 and TRBJ1-1, is SAVISQKPSRDICQRGTSLTIQCQVDSQVTMMFWYRQQPGQSLTLIATANQGSEATYESGFVIDKFPISRPNLTFSTLTVSNMSPEDSSIYLCSVWDRNTEAFFGQGTRLTVV.

The rearrangement links TRBV6-2 or TRBV6-3 to TRBJ1-6; possibly TRBD1 for D (6 bases). The CDR3 consists of 15 residues. V shed 3 bases and J shed 7 bases, with 13 bases lying between them. Germline V gene sequence: CDR1 MNHEY, CDR2 SVGEGT. The CDR3: CASSYGDTLNSPLHF. CDR3 sequence (DNA): TGTGCCAGCAGTTATGGGGACACTTTAAATTCACCCCTCCACTTT.

This clone was seen a single time. V is TRBV7-3 and J is TRBJ2-2; D perhaps matches TRBD2 (5 bases). The CDR3 is 14 residues long. Germline values: CDR1 SGHTA, CDR2 FQGTGA. Deletions cut 3 bases from V and 2 bases from J, with 7 bases between. The CDR3, as DNA: TGTGCCAGCAGCTTCCGGGGAAACACCGGGGAGCTGTTTTTT. Encoded protein: CASSFRGNTGELFF. The full variable domain, rest sourced from reference TRBV7-3 and TRBJ2-2, is GAGVSQTPSNKVTEKGKYVELRCDPISGHTALYWYRQSLGQGPEFLIYFQGTGAADDSGLPNDRFFAVRPEGSVSTLKIQRTERGDSAVYLCASSFRGNTGELFFGEGSRLTVL.

The chain is built from TRBV5-1 and TRBJ2-7; 9 bases line up with TRBD2. V trimming: 2 bases; J trimming: 2 bases; junction bases outside the gene matches: 5. This CDR3 has 15 amino acids. CDR1 is SGHRS and CDR2 is YFSETQ in the germline V gene. The chain's CDR3 is CASSLRLAGTYEQYF. The CDR3 DNA sequence: TGCGCCAGCAGCTTACGTCTAGCGGGAACCTACGAGCAGTACTTC. Drawing the rest from reference TRBV5-1 and TRBJ2-7, the complete variable domain is KAGVTQTPRYLIKTRGQQVTLSCSPISGHRSVSWYQQTPGQGLQFLFEYFSETQRNKGNFPGRFSGRQFSNSRSEMNVSTLELGDSALYLCASSLRLAGTYEQYFGPGTRLTVT.

The chain has TRBV7-9 and TRBJ1-1; D is perhaps TRBD1 (5 bases). V lost 4 bases and J lost 9, with 15 bases in between. The length of the CDR3 is 13 residues. Germline lookup yields CDR1 SEHNR and CDR2 FQNEAQ (reference sequence). The DNA of the CDR3 is TGTGCCAGCAGCTGGGATGACAGAGCAAAAGCTTTCTTT. It specifies CASSWDDRAKAFF. Using reference TRBV7-9 and TRBJ1-1 for the parts outside the CDR3, the full variable domain is DTGVSQNPRHKITKRGQNVTFRCDPISEHNRLYWYRQTLGQGPEFLTYFQNEAQLEKSRLLSDRFSAERPKGSFSTLEIQRTEQGDSAMYLCASSWDDRAKAFFGQGTRLTVV.

Regarding this clone: One junction end disagrees with the germline gene, perhaps due to a read error. The V call is TRBV2, the J call TRBJ1-5, with D maybe TRBD1 (6 bases). The germline V gene has CDR1 SNHLY and CDR2 FYNNEI. This CDR3 has 15 amino acids. The CDR3 region has the DNA TGTACCAGCAGTGAACACAGGGTGGGCAATCAGCCCCAGCATTTT. Protein sequence: CTSSEHRVGNQPQHF.

The chain carries TRBV2 and TRBJ2-2, with 10 bases aligning to TRBD2. The CDR3 extends over 15 amino acids. Germline CDR1 is SNHLY and CDR2 is FYNNEI. The junction had 7 bases not matched to a gene; V was cut back by 4 bases and J by 8 bases. CDR3 in amino acids: CASSGSGGLAGELFF. The DNA for the CDR3 is TGTGCCAGCAGTGGTAGCGGGGGGCTTGCTGGGGAGCTGTTTTTT. Full variable domain (rest looked up from reference TRBV2 and TRBJ2-2): EPEVTQTPSHQVTQMGQEVILRCVPISNHLYFYWYRQILGQKVEFLVSFYNNEISEKSEIFDDQFSVERPDGSNFTLKIRSTKLEDSAMYFCASSGSGGLAGELFFGEGSRLTVL.

The genes are TRBV2 and TRBJ1-5, with 9 nucleotides matching TRBD1. The CDR3 spans 17 residues. V lost 3 bases and J lost 5; bases outside the gene matches: 11. Germline V gives CDR1 SNHLY, CDR2 FYNNEI. DNA for the CDR3: TGTGCCAGCAGTGACACCGCCGGGACAGGGTTCCATCAGCCCCAGCATTTT. Translating gives CASSDTAGTGFHQPQHF.

This clone has just a few counts. The chain is built from TRBV28 and TRBJ1-2, with TRBD1 identical over 11 bases. V was pared by 6 bases and J by 6 bases, with 6 bases of the junction left unmatched. CDR1 MDHEN and CDR2 SYDVKM come from the germline V gene. CDR3 length: 14 residues. The DNA for the CDR3 is TGTGCCAGCAGAACGGACAGGGGGCGAAATGGCTACACCTTC. This translates into CASRTDRGRNGYTF.